This T cell receptor (beta chain) is drawn from a study of kidney transplant recipient with SARS-CoV-2 infection. A single record per CDR3 protein comes from TCRdb applying MiXCR to the reads. The sample includes fewer than 250,000 distinct CDR3 sequences, roughly 26% of them seen just once. This clonotype was counted a few times. This CDR3 is 14 amino acids long. V was shortened by 1 base and J by 6 bases, with 11 bases between the two germline ends. Per germline, CDR1 SGHTA and CDR2 FQGNSA. This sequence originates from a male patient in his 30s who had COVID-19 and was a kidney transplant recipient. Part of the T cells may come from the graft donor. The rearrangement uses TRBV7-2 and TRBJ2-3, with D possibly being TRBD1 (5 bases). The input for sequencing was a blood sample, taken at baseline and on approximately day 120 from a kidney transplant recipient. DNA for the CDR3: TGTGCCAGCAGCTTAGGGGGCCCCCAGGATACGCAGTATTTT. This translates into CASSLGGPQDTQYF.